This T cell receptor beta chain was captured by sequencing in a study of control samples from healthy donors and cancer patients. Germline trimming cut 5 bases from V and 0 bases from J; bases unmatched to any gene: 18. Germline CDR1 is MNHEY and CDR2 is SMNVEV (reference sequence). The CDR3 sequence is 20 residues long. Clones were sequenced by immunoSEQ multiplex PCR, and TCRdb holds only the in-frame ones, with some missing. The table lists some 140,000 clones, roughly 89% of them singletons. The rearrangement uses TRBV27 and TRBJ2-2, with TRBD2 matching 7 bases. The material sequenced was blood. The source is a man under 40 in good health. The CDR3 loop reads CASSPIDQGGPNTNTGELFF. Here the CDR3 DNA reads TGTGCCAGCAGTCCAATAGATCAGGGAGGGCCTAATACGAACACCGGGGAGCTGTTTTTT.